Each of the 22 T cell receptor beta chains below was sequenced from the same sample in a study of HIV-infected patients and healthy controls. Alpha and beta constant-region primers primed reverse transcription of around 550 ng RNA. Separate chain-specific third strand synthesis with multiplexing indices produced the alpha and beta libraries. TCRdb independently ran MiXCR on the 5' RACE reads; one entry per CDR3 protein. The sample gives around 8,600 distinct CDR3 sequences, less than 7.5% of which show up once; around 21% is in the top ten. Follow-up blood was drawn about 14 weeks, roughly three months, after antiretroviral therapy began. No cell fractionation was done, so the repertoire covers all unsorted peripheral blood T cells. Material: blood, obtained during antiretroviral therapy. These receptors came from an adult with HIV infection.

At least ten counts were recorded for this clonotype. In a library made to pick up alpha chains, this beta chain is a stray read with a size that means little. V is TRBV29-1 and J is TRBJ2-1, with 7 bases lining up with TRBD2. This CDR3 contains 14 residues. J was trimmed by 6 bases and V by 5 bases; bases with no gene match: 10. Looked up from germline, CDR1 is SQVTM and CDR2 is ANQGSEA. The CDR3 nucleotides are TGCAGCGTTACCGGGACTACCTCAGTCAATGAGCAGTTCTTC. Residues: CSVTGTTSVNEQFF.

By share, this clonotype ranks as medium-sized. This beta chain turned up in a library designed for alpha chains; as an off-target read, its abundance says little. The gene calls are TRBV7-8 and TRBJ1-5; D unresolved. The CDR3 has 15 amino acids. Germline values: CDR1 SGHVS, CDR2 FQNEAQ. The V end lost 1 base, the J end lost 3 bases, and 10 bases lay between the germline ends. CDR3 DNA: TGTGCCAGCAGCTTAGGAGTAGGGTTCAATCAGCCCCAGCATTTT. Amino acids: CASSLGVGFNQPQHF.

This clonotype was observed at least ten times. This beta chain came through as a stray read in a library set up for alpha chains, and its size says little. V is TRBV4-1 and J is TRBJ2-2, with 11 nucleotides matching TRBD1. The CDR3 sequence is 16 residues long. Germline assignment: CDR1 MGHRA and CDR2 YSYEKL. After removal of 2 bases from V and 10 bases from J, the junction contained 9 bases not matched to a gene. CDR3: CASSQSPGQGAEELFF. For the CDR3, the DNA is TGCGCCAGCAGCCAATCACCAGGACAGGGGGCCGAGGAGCTGTTTTTT.

This clonotype occurred many times. This beta chain turned up in a library designed for alpha chains; as an off-target read, its abundance says little. The chain combines TRBV6-1 with TRBJ1-1, with D hard to call. Trimming left V 4 bases short and J 0 bases short, with 12 bases between. The germline CDR1 and CDR2 sequences are MNHNS and SASEGT. This CDR3 is built from 15 residues. DNA of the CDR3: TGTGCCAGCAGTGGATGGACGCCCATGAACACTGAAGCTTTCTTT. It codes for CASSGWTPMNTEAFF.

This clonotype was observed at least ten times. For a library built for alpha chains, this beta chain is a stray read; little rests on its size. The rearrangement uses TRBV28 and TRBJ2-7; 10 bases match TRBD2. V shed 4 bases, J shed 3 bases, and the junction held 6 bases outside the gene matches. Germline values: CDR1 MDHEN, CDR2 SYDVKM. This CDR3 spans 15 amino acids. CDR3 sequence reads: CASSSSPSGSYEQYF. The CDR3 bases are TGTGCCAGCAGTTCGAGCCCTAGCGGGAGCTACGAGCAGTACTTC.

Remarks on this clonotype: This beta chain is an off-target read within a library intended for alpha chains, so its frequency means little. V gene TRBV7-6 combines with J gene TRBJ2-7, with TRBD1 as a possible D gene (6 bases). The germline V gene has CDR1 SGHVS and CDR2 FNYEAQ. The CDR3 is made up of 13 amino acids. Between the trimmed V and J ends, which lost 1 base and 3 bases, there was a span of 7 bases. The CDR3 nucleotides read TGTGCCAGCAGCTTAGGCAGGGGCTACGAGCAGTACTTC. It yields the protein CASSLGRGYEQYF.

This clonotype showed up many times. Being off target in a library aimed at alpha chains, this beta chain has a size of little meaning. The rearrangement uses TRBV6-5 and TRBJ2-1; 8 bases fit TRBD1. V was pared by 6 bases and J by 8 bases, with 15 bases of the junction left unmatched. CDR3 length: 16 residues. CDR1 is MNHEY, CDR2 SVGAGI, per germline. In DNA, the CDR3 is TGTGCCAGCAGCCCTCGGACAGGGAGGCGTGACGATGAGCAGTTCTTC. Translated, it gives CASSPRTGRRDDEQFF.

By share, this clonotype counts as medium-sized (0.01 to 0.1%). This beta chain is off target for a library built for alpha chains, so its abundance means little. The chain has TRBV6-5 and TRBJ2-7; TRBD1 agrees at 10 bases. V shed 6 bases, J shed 3 bases, and the junction held 5 bases outside the gene matches. The V gene's germline CDR1 is MNHEY and CDR2 SVGAGI. The CDR3 sequence is 14 residues long. CDR3 sequence (DNA): TGTGCCAGCAGCACCGGGACAGGGGTCTACGAGCAGTACTTC. It specifies CASSTGTGVYEQYF.

By proportion, this clonotype is medium-sized. A library made for alpha chains picked up this beta chain off target, so its size means little. The chain carries TRBV28 and TRBJ2-1; D gene uncertain. The CDR3 extends over 13 amino acids. The germline V gene has CDR1 MDHEN and CDR2 SYDVKM. V dropped 6 bases and J dropped 3 bases, with 9 bases sitting between them. This CDR3 reads CASSELRYNEQFF. DNA for the CDR3: TGTGCCAGCAGCGAGCTACGCTACAATGAGCAGTTCTTC.

This clonotype was found many times. The size of this beta chain means little, since it is a stray read in a library made for alpha chains. The CDR3, as DNA: TGCAGCGTTGACACAGAGGGGTACGAGCAGTACTTC. It codes for CSVDTEGYEQYF. The chain uses TRBV29-1 and TRBJ2-7; the D gene could be TRBD1 or TRBD2 (5 bases each). Germline CDR1 is SQVTM and CDR2 is ANQGSEA. There are 12 residues in the CDR3. Trimming cost V 3 bases and J 4 bases, with 10 bases left between them.

This clonotype was seen many times. This beta chain is a stray read from a library made for alpha chains; its abundance is not meaningful. The chain is built from TRBV5-4 and TRBJ1-1, with D tentatively TRBD1 (6 bases). The V and J ends lost 4 bases and 0 bases respectively, with 13 bases between them. The CDR3 extends over 15 amino acids. Germline lookup yields CDR1 SGHNT and CDR2 YYREEE (reference sequence). The CDR3 bases are TGTGCCAGCAGCACCATACAGGGACTGAACACTGAAGCTTTCTTT. Protein product: CASSTIQGLNTEAFF.

This clonotype was seen repeatedly, ten times or more. Within a library made for alpha chains, this beta chain is off target, and its count is uninformative. The chain combines TRBV12-3 or TRBV12-4 with TRBJ2-3; D gene unclear. The CDR3 has 15 residues. V was clipped by 5 bases and J by 3 bases, with 15 bases between them. The CDR3 region has the DNA TGTGCCAGCAGTCGCTTTGGGGAAGGAACAGATACGCAGTATTTT. Translated, it gives CASSRFGEGTDTQYF.

This clonotype has ten or more counts. Because this beta chain is a stray read in a library intended to capture alpha chains, its abundance should not be given much weight. V and J are TRBV28 and TRBJ2-3, with D hard to call. Looked up from germline, CDR1 is MDHEN and CDR2 is SYDVKM. This CDR3 is 15 amino acids long. Trimming removed 6 bases from V and 2 bases from J, with 15 bases in between. CDR3 nucleotide sequence: TGTGCCAGCAGGGACCTCAAGGCACACACAGATACGCAGTATTTT. The encoded protein is CASRDLKAHTDTQYF.

This clonotype was found many times. This beta chain appears as a stray read in a library generated for alpha chains; its size is not informative. The J gene is TRBJ2-5, the V gene TRBV19; 11 bases agree with TRBD2. Germline trimming cut 7 bases from V and 1 base from J; bases unmatched to any gene: 14. Per the germline V gene, CDR1 is LNHDA and CDR2 is SQIVND (reference sequence). The CDR3 runs to 18 residues. The DNA for the CDR3 is TGTGCCAGTACTCAATATGGGACTAGCGGAGCAAGCCAAGAGACCCAGTACTTC. It specifies CASTQYGTSGASQETQYF.

At least ten counts were recorded for this clonotype. Being off target in a library aimed at alpha chains, this beta chain has a size of little meaning. The gene calls are TRBV6-5 and TRBJ1-1; D may be TRBD1 (5 bases). The germline V gene has CDR1 MNHEY and CDR2 SVGAGI. Trimming took off 0 bases at V and 11 bases at J, with 16 bases between the two ends. The CDR3 length is 14 residues. The DNA for the CDR3 is TGTGCCAGCAGTTACTCGAACAGGCCAGAATCGGCTTTCTTT. Residues: CASSYSNRPESAFF.

In its sample, this clonotype was seen many times. A library prepared for alpha chains yielded this beta chain as an off-target read; its size is of little meaning. V gene TRBV7-9 combines with J gene TRBJ2-1; weak D call: TRBD2 (6 bases). The CDR3 runs to 16 residues. V was shortened by 5 bases and J by 0 bases, with 14 bases between the two germline ends. Germline V gives CDR1 SEHNR, CDR2 FQNEAQ (reference sequence). Here the CDR3 DNA reads TGTGCCAGCAGCCACGGACGGGGGAGCTCCTACAATGAGCAGTTCTTC. It specifies CASSHGRGSSYNEQFF.

This clonotype has at least ten counts. Being off target in a library aimed at alpha chains, this beta chain has a size of little meaning. The chain is built from TRBV6-5 and TRBJ1-1, with D possibly TRBD1 on 6 matching bases. Germline V gives CDR1 MNHEY, CDR2 SVGAGI. V was pared by 3 bases and J by 4 bases, with 12 bases between. This CDR3 comprises 14 residues. CDR3 residues: CASSYLQGSTEAFF. For the CDR3, the DNA is TGTGCCAGCAGTTATCTCCAGGGGAGCACTGAAGCTTTCTTT.

This clonotype is deemed medium-sized. The library was designed around alpha chains, so this beta chain is a stray read whose abundance carries little weight. The chain carries TRBV27 and TRBJ2-2; D not certain. The V and J ends lost 6 bases and 2 bases respectively, with 16 bases between them. This CDR3 spans 16 amino acids. CDR1 is MNHEY, CDR2 SMNVEV, per germline (reference sequence). Here the CDR3 DNA reads TGTGCCAGCAGCCGAGCGACAAGGCATAACACCGGGGAGCTGTTTTTT. Translated: CASSRATRHNTGELFF.

This clonotype is deemed large (0.1 to 1%). Since it is a stray read in a library aimed at alpha chains, this beta chain has a size that is not meaningful. This chain uses TRBV20-1 with TRBJ2-7; D is perhaps TRBD1 (6 bases). Germline V gene sequence: CDR1 DFQATT, CDR2 SNEGSKA (reference sequence). This CDR3 is 15 amino acids long. V lost 1 base to trimming and J lost 3 bases, with 16 bases between them. Written as DNA, the CDR3 is TGCAGTGCTAGAGGGGACACGGGACGCGGCTACGAGCAGTACTTC. Protein sequence: CSARGDTGRGYEQYF.

This clonotype is categorized as medium-sized. Because this beta chain is a stray read in a library intended to capture alpha chains, its abundance should not be given much weight. The chain employs TRBV27 and TRBJ2-7; 10 nucleotides align to TRBD2. The V gene end was trimmed by 6 bases and the J gene end by 1 base; junction bases not matched to a gene: 6. Germline V lookup: CDR1 MNHEY, CDR2 SMNVEV (reference sequence). The CDR3 has 15 amino acids. The CDR3 reads CASRPSGSRSYEQYF. Written as DNA, the CDR3 is TGTGCCAGCAGGCCTAGCGGGAGTCGTTCCTACGAGCAGTACTTC.

With respect to this clonotype: The size of this beta chain means little, since it is a stray read in a library made for alpha chains. The chain has TRBV30 and TRBJ2-7, with D perhaps TRBD1 (5 bases). In germline, CDR1 is GTSNPN, CDR2 SVGIG (reference sequence). This CDR3 region has 15 residues. V dropped 2 bases and J dropped 0 bases, with 14 bases sitting between them. Here the CDR3 reads CAWSTATGLSYEQYF. CDR3 nucleotide sequence: TGTGCCTGGAGTACGGCCACAGGCCTCTCCTACGAGCAGTACTTC.

This clonotype has at least ten counts. This beta chain is an off-target read within a library intended for alpha chains, so its frequency means little. The V gene is TRBV7-2, the J gene TRBJ2-5; 9 bases fit TRBD1. Germline lookup yields CDR1 SGHTA and CDR2 FQGNSA. V trimming: 5 bases; J trimming: 4 bases; junction bases outside the gene matches: 8. The CDR3 consists of 15 residues. The CDR3 nucleotides read TGTGCCAGCAGCGACGGGGACAGGGAAGTAGAGACCCAGTACTTC. It yields the protein CASSDGDREVETQYF. Full variable domain (outside the CDR3, taken from reference TRBV7-2 and TRBJ2-5): GAGVSQSPSNKVTEKGKDVELRCDPISGHTALYWYRQSLGQGLEFLIYFQGNSAPDKSGLPSDRFSAERTGGSVSTLTIQRTQQEDSAVYLCASSDGDREVETQYFGPGTRLLVL.